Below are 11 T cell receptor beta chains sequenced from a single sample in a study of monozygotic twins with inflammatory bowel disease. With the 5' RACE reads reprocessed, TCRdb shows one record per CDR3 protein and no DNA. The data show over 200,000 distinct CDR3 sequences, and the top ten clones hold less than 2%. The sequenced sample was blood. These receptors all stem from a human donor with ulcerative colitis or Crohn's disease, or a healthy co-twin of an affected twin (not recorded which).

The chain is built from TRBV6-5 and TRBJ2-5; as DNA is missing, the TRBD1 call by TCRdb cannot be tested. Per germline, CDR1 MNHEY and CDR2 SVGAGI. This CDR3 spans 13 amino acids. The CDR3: CASSYGGAKTQYF.

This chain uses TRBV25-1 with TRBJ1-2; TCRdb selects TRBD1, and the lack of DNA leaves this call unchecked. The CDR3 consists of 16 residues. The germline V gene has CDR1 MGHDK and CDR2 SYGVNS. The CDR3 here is CASSGPPGHLNYGYTF.

CDR3 loop: CASSLAGASPLHF. The chain couples TRBV5-1 to TRBJ1-6. Germline-derived CDR1 and CDR2 are SGHRS and YFSETQ. The length of the CDR3 is 13 residues.

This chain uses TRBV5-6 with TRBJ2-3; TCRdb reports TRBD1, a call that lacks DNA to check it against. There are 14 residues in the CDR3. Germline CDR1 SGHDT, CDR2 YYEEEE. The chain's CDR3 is CASSSLTATDTQYF.

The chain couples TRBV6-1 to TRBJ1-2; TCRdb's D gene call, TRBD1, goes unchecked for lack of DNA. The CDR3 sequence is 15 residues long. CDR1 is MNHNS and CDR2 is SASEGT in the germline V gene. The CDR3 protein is CASSTRDNNLEGYTF.

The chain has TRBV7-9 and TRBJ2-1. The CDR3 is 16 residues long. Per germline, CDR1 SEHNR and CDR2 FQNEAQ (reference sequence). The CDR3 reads CATNSIKASFHNEQFF.

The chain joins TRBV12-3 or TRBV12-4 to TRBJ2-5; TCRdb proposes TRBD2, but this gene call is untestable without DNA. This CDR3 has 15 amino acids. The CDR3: CASSLLQGPQETQYF.

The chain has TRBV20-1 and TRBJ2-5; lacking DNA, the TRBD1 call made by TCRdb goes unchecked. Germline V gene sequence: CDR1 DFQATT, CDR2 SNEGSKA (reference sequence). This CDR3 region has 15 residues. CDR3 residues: CSARDADRPQETQYF.

Here the CDR3 reads CASSSFAGSTGELFF. This rearrangement joins TRBV5-1 to TRBJ2-2; TCRdb's D call, TRBD1, is unchecked because there is no DNA. Looked up from germline, CDR1 is SGHRS and CDR2 is YFSETQ. The CDR3 contains 15 residues.

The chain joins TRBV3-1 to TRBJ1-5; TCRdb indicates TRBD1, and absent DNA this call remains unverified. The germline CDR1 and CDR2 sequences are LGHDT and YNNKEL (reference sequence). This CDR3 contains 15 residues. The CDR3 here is CASSAGGPLNQPQHF.

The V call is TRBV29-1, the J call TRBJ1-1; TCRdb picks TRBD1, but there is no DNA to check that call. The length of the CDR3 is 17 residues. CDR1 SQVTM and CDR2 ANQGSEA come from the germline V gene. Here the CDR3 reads CSVGFVGTGVRGTEAFF.